This TCR beta chain was captured by sequencing in a study of T-cell reconstitution after alpha-beta-depleted transplantation in children listed by TCRdb under 2016. Background for the entire study: The study quantitatively tracked T-cell immune reconstitution after TCRalphabeta/CD19-depleted allogeneic hematopoietic cell transplantation in children using TCR repertoire profiling.

The junction shows trimming of 5 bases on V and 3 bases on J, plus 14 bases between the germline ends. CDR1 and CDR2 are drawn from the germline V gene: MNHNS, SASEGT. The CDR3 starts with the cysteine, ends with the phenylalanine, and has 14 residues. Of all the DNA, just the CDR3 is kept, 42 bases in frame from base 1. Libraries were made using PCR. Sequencing took place on an Illumina HiSeq 2500. Molecular barcoding was employed in the preparation of TCR libraries, with unique molecular identifiers being used to normalize TCRbeta repertoire quantification. TCRdb's own reprocessing of the public reads used fastp at Q25 and MiXCR and kept productive beta chains. Each CDR3 protein appears once, grouped with its most common genes and DNA. The sample table contains about 460,000 distinct CDR3 sequences; only one count was recorded for roughly a tenth of them. The ten largest clones represent 2% to 2.5% of the sample.

The full study reports these points: Apparently early alphabetaT-cell count recovery about two months after transplant reportedly relied on only several hundred rapidly expanded clones derived from non-depleted graft cells. In some patients, the high TCRbeta diversity seen at day 60 was put down to recipient T cells and intrathymic progenitors that had survived conditioning. Hyperexpanded clone frequencies declined over subsequent months; after one year, T-cell counts and TCRbeta diversity were mostly attributed to newly produced T cells.

As for this clonotype: Its antigen target is currently unknown. No base-level quality is on record; no much larger clone is a single base apart.

This specimen's treatment or condition label, interpreted: allogeneic hematopoietic cell transplantation with graft depleted of TCRalphabeta T cells and CD19 B cells. TCRalphabeta/CD19-depleted allogeneic hematopoietic cell grafts were given to the transplant recipients, all of whom were children. The material sequenced was PBMCs, taken before TCRalphabeta/CD19-depleted stem cell transplant. The sequence is built from TRBV6-1 and TRBJ2-7, with a weak D call of TRBD1 (5 bases match). The sequence was collected from a child under 10 years old with inherited bone marrow failure, due to receive a stem cell transplant. The CDR3 has the sequence CASSTTWQGYEQYF. The nucleotide sequence is TGTGCCAGCAGTACCACGTGGCAGGGCTACGAGCAGTACTTC.